This T cell receptor beta chain was recovered during a study of cytotoxic CD8 clonotypes in ibrutinib-treated CLL. This table comes from immunoSEQ multiplex PCR, and its TCRdb copy is limited to in-frame clones, with some not included. The sample includes a few hundred thousand clones, over 60% of them seen just once. Per germline, CDR1 SGHVS and CDR2 FNYEAQ. The CDR3 sequence is 21 residues long. V dropped 2 bases and J dropped 7; count of bases not matched to a gene: 20. This rearrangement joins TRBV7-6 to TRBJ2-7; 16 bases line up with TRBD2. The sequence derives from a human donor with chronic lymphocytic leukemia. The material sequenced was PBMCs, taken after 36 months of ibrutinib treatment. DNA for the CDR3: TGTGCCAGCAGCTTAATCCGAATGTCCCCGGGACTAGCGGGAGGGCAGTTTGAGCAGTACTTC. It encodes CASSLIRMSPGLAGGQFEQYF.